The subject of this entry is one T cell receptor beta chain. This sample was taken from a study of Graves' ophthalmopathy and Graves' hyperthyroidism. Per germline, CDR1 SGHNT and CDR2 YENEEA. Trimming shortened V by 1 base and J by 5 bases, and 11 bases separated the two germline ends. The CDR3 runs to 15 residues. RNA served as the template for amplifying TCR beta CDR3 regions. HTBI primers primed a first-round RT-PCR, and a second-round multiplex PCR followed. TCRdb itself ran the multiplex PCR reads through MiXCR, one entry per CDR3 protein. The data show approximately 640,000 distinct CDR3 sequences, with roughly 39% seen just once and more than 2.5% held by the top ten.

Sequenced material: peripheral blood. The chain has TRBV11-3 and TRBJ1-4; a weak D match, TRBD1 (5 bases). This receptor was taken from an adult man with Graves' ophthalmopathy. The CDR3 DNA reads as TGTGCCAGCAGCTTAGTTTGGGGGAAGAATGAAAAACTGTTTTTT. It is translated as CASSLVWGKNEKLFF. The full variable domain, completed using reference TRBV11-3 and TRBJ1-4, is EAGVVQSPRYKIIEKKQPVAFWCNPISGHNTLYWYLQNLGQGPELLIRYENEEAVDDSQLPKDRFSAERLKGVDSTLKIQPAELGDSAVYLCASSLVWGKNEKLFFGSGTQLSVL.